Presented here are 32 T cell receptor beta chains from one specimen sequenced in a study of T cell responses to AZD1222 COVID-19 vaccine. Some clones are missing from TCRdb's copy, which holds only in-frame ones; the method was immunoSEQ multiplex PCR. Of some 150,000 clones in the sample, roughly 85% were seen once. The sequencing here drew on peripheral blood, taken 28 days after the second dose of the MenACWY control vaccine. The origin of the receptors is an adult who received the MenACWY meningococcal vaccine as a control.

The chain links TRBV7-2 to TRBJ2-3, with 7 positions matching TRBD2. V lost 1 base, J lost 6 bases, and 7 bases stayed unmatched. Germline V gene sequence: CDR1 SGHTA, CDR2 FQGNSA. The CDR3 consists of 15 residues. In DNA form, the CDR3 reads TGTGCCAGCAGCTTAGGAGCGGGATTGGGGGATACGCAGTATTTT. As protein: CASSLGAGLGDTQYF.

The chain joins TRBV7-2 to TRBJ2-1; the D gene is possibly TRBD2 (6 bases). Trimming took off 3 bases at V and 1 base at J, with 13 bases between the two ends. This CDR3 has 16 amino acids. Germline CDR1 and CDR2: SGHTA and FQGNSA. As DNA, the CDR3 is TGTGCCAGCAGCTTCGGGAGTCGGCTTTCCTACAATGAGCAGTTCTTC. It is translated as CASSFGSRLSYNEQFF.

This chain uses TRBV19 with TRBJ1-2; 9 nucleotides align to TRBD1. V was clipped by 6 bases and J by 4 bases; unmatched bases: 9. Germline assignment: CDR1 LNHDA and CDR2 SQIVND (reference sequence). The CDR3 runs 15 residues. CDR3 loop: CASSRTGGAGYGYTF. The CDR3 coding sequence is TGTGCCAGTAGCAGAACAGGGGGCGCGGGCTATGGCTACACCTTC.

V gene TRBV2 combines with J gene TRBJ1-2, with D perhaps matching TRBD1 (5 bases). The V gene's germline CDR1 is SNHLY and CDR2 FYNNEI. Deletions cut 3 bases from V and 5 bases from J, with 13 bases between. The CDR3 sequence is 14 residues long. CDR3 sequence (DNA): TGTGCCAGCAGTGAGGGGTGGCAGGGATATGGCTACACCTTC. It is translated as CASSEGWQGYGYTF.

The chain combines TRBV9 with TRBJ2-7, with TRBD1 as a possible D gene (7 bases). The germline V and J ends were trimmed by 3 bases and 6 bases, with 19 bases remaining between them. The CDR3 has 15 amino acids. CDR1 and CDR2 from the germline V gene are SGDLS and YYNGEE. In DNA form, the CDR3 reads TGTGCCAGCAGCGGGAGGGCAGGACAGGCCTCCGAGCAGTACTTC. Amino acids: CASSGRAGQASEQYF.

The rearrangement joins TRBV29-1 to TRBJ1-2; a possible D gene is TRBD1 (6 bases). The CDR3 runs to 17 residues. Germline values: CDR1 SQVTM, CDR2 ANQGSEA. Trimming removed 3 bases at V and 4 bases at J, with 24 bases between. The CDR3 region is CSVDHRGSGGTGYGYTF. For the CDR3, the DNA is TGCAGCGTTGACCACCGGGGTTCGGGGGGCACCGGCTATGGCTACACCTTC.

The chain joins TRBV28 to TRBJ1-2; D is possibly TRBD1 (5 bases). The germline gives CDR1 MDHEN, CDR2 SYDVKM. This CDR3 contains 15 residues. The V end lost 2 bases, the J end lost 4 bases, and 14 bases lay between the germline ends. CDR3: CASSLLGRDGYGYTF. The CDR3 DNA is TGTGCCAGCAGTTTACTCGGGCGGGACGGCTATGGCTACACCTTC.

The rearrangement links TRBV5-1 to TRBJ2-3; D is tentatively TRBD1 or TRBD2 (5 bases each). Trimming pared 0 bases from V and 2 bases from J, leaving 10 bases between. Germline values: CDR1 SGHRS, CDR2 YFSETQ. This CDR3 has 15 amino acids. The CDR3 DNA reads TGCGCCAGCAGCTTGGTTGGGGGATACACAGATACGCAGTATTTT. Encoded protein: CASSLVGGYTDTQYF.

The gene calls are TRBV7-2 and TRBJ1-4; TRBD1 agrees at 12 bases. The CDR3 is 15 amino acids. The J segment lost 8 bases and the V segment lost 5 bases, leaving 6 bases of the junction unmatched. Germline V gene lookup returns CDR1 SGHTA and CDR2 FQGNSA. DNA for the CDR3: TGTGCCAGCAGCCAAGGGGGGACAGGGGGCGAAAAACTGTTTTTT. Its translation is CASSQGGTGGEKLFF. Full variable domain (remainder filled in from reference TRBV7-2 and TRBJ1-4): GAGVSQSPSNKVTEKGKDVELRCDPISGHTALYWYRQSLGQGLEFLIYFQGNSAPDKSGLPSDRFSAERTGGSVSTLTIQRTQQEDSAVYLCASSQGGTGGEKLFFGSGTQLSVL.

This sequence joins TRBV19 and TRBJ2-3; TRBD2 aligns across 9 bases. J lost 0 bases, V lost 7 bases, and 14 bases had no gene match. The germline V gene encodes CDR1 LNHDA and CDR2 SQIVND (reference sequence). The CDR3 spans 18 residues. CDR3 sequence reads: CASNPAPTSGPSTDTQYF. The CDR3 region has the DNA TGTGCCAGTAACCCCGCCCCAACTAGCGGGCCTAGCACAGATACGCAGTATTTT.

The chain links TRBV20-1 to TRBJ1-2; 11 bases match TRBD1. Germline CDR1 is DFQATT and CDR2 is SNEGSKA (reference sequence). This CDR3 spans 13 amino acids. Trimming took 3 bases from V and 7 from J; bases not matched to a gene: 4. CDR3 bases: TGCAGTGCTAGTTTGGGACAGGGGGGTGGCTACACCTTC. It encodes CSASLGQGGGYTF.

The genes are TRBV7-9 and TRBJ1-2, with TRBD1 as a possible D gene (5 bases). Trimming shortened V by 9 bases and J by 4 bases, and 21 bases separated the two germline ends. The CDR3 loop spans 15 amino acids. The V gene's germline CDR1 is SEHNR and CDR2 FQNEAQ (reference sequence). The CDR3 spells CASAISGASGYGYTF. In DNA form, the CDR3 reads TGTGCCAGTGCGATCTCTGGGGCTTCGGGCTATGGCTACACCTTC.

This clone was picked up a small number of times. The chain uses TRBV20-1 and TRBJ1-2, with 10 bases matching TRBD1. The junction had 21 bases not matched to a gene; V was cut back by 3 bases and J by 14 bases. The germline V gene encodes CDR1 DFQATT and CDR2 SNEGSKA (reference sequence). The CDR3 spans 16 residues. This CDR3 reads CSASPQDVKTGGRRTF. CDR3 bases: TGCAGTGCTAGTCCGCAAGACGTAAAGACAGGGGGCCGCCGTACCTTC.

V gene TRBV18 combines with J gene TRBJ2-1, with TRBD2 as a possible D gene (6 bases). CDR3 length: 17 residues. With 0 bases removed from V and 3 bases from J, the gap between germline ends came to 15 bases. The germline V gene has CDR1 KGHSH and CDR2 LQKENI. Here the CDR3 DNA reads TGTGCCAGCTCACCACCGTTGGCTAGCGCCCGCTACAATGAGCAGTTCTTC. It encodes CASSPPLASARYNEQFF.

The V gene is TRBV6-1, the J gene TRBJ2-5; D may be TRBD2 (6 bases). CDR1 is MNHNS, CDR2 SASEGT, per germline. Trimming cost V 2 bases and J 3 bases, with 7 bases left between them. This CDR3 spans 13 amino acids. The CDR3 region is CASSERREETQYF. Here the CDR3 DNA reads TGTGCCAGCAGTGAAAGGAGGGAAGAGACCCAGTACTTC.

CDR3 in amino acids: CASSLSFRDTEAFF. Written as DNA, the CDR3 is TGTGCCAGCAGCTTAAGTTTCCGGGACACTGAAGCTTTCTTT. The chain recombines TRBV7-9 with TRBJ1-1; D is unresolved. Germline V gives CDR1 SEHNR, CDR2 FQNEAQ (reference sequence). The CDR3 runs to 14 residues. V was shortened by 2 bases and J by 3 bases, with 10 bases between the two germline ends.

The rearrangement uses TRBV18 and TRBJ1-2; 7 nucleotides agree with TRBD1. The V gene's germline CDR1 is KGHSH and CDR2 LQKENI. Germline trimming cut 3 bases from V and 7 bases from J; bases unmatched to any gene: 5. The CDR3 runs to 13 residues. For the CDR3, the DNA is TGTGCCAGCTCACCCGACAGGGAGGGTGGCTACACCTTC. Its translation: CASSPDREGGYTF. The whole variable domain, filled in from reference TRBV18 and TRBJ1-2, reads NAGVMQNPRHLVRRRGQEARLRCSPMKGHSHVYWYRQLPEEGLKFMVYLQKENIIDESGMPKERFSAEFPKEGPSILRIQQVVRGDSAAYFCASSPDREGGYTFGSGTRLTVV.

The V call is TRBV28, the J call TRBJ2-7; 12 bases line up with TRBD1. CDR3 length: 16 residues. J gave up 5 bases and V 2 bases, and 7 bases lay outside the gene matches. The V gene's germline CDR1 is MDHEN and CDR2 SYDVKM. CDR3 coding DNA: TGTGCCAGCAGTTTAATCACGGGACAGGGGGCCAACGAGCAGTACGTC. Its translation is CASSLITGQGANEQYV.

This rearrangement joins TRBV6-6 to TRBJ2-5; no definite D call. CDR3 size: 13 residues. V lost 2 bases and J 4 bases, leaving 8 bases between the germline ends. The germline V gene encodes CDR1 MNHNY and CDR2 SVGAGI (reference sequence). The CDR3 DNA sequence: TGTGCCAGCAGTTACGGGCCCAGAGAGACCCAGTACTTC. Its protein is CASSYGPRETQYF.

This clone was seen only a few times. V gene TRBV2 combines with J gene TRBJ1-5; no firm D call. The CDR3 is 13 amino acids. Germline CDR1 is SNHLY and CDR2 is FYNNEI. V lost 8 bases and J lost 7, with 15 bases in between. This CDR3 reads CASSSNNDQPQHF. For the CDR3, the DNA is TGTGCCAGCTCCTCTAATAATGACCAGCCCCAGCATTTT.

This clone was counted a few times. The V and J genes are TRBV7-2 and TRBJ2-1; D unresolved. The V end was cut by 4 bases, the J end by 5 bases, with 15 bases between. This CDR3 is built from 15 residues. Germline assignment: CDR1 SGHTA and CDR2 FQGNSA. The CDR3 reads CASSSRTGLHNEQFF. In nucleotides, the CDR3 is TGTGCCAGCAGCTCCAGGACGGGTCTCCACAATGAGCAGTTCTTC.

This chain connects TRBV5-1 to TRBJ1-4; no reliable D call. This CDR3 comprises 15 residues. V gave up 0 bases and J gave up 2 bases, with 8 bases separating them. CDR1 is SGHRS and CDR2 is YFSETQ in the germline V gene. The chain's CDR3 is CASSLARRTNEKLFF. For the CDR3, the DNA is TGCGCCAGCAGCTTGGCCCGGAGGACTAATGAAAAACTGTTTTTT.

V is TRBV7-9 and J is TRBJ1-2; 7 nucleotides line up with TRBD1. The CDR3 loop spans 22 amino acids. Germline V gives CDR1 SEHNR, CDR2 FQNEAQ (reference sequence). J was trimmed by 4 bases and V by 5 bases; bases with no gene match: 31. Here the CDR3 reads CASSKLRPRELNTTGNPYGYTF. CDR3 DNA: TGTGCCAGCAGCAAGCTAAGGCCAAGGGAACTCAATACGACAGGGAACCCCTATGGCTACACCTTC.

The CDR3 DNA reads TGTGCCAGTGGGGGGCGGGGGGACTCCGGGGATACGCAGTATTTT. As protein: CASGGRGDSGDTQYF. V usage is TRBV28 and J usage is TRBJ2-3, with TRBD2 identical over 8 bases. CDR3 length: 15 residues. Germline CDR1 and CDR2: MDHEN and SYDVKM. With V trimmed by 9 bases and J by 6 bases, 14 bases remained unmatched. Filled out from reference TRBV28 and TRBJ2-3, the complete variable domain reads DVKVTQSSRYLVKRTGEKVFLECVQDMDHENMFWYRQDPGLGLRLIYFSYDVKMKEKGDIPEGYSVSREKKERFSLILESASTNQTSMYLCASGGRGDSGDTQYFGPGTRLTVL.

CDR3 loop: CASSFGRSAGGYGYTF. The CDR3 DNA reads as TGTGCCAGCAGCTTTGGGCGCAGTGCCGGAGGCTATGGCTACACCTTC. The chain has TRBV7-2 and TRBJ1-2; D ambiguous. The V end lost 3 bases, the J end lost 4 bases, and 18 bases lay between the germline ends. The CDR3 length is 16 residues. Germline-derived CDR1 and CDR2 are SGHTA and FQGNSA.

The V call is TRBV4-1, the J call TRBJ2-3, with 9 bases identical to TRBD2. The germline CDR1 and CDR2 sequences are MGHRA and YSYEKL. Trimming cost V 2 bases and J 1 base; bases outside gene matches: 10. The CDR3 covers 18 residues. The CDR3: CASSQSRDGGGGTDTQYF. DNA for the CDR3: TGCGCCAGCAGCCAATCCCGGGATGGCGGGGGGGGCACAGATACGCAGTATTTT.

The CDR3 DNA sequence: TGTGCCAGCAGCCCCCAGAATAGCGTCAGCACAGATACGCAGTATTTT. It codes for CASSPQNSVSTDTQYF. The rearrangement joins TRBV7-3 to TRBJ2-3, with D possibly TRBD2 on 5 matching bases. The CDR3 loop spans 16 amino acids. Germline CDR1 SGHTA, CDR2 FQGTGA. Trimming cost V 5 bases and J 0 bases, with 15 bases left between them.

The CDR3 nucleotides are TGTGCCAGCAGTGAAGCGCTCGGGGATTCACCCCTCCACTTT. It yields the protein CASSEALGDSPLHF. The rearrangement uses TRBV2 and TRBJ1-6; D remains unclear. Germline V CDR1 and CDR2: SNHLY, FYNNEI. V was trimmed by 0 bases and J by 8 bases, leaving 8 bases between them. This CDR3 contains 14 residues.

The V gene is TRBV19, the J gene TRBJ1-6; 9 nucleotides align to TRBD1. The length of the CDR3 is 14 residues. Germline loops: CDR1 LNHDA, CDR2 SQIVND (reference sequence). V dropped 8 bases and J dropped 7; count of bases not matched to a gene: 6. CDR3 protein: CASGGQGLNSPLHF. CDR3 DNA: TGTGCCAGTGGCGGACAGGGGCTGAATTCACCCCTCCACTTT.

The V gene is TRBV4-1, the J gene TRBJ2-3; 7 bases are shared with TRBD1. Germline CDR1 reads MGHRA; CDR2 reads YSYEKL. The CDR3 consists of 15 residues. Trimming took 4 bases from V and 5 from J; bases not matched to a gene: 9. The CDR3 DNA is TGCGCCAGCAGCCCTGACAGGGTAGGACTAGATACGCAGTATTTT. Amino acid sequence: CASSPDRVGLDTQYF.

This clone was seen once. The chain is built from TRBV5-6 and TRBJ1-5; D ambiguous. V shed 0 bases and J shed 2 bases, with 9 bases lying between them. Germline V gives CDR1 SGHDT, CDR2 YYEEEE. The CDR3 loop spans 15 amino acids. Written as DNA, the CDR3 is TGTGCCAGCAGCTTGGGGACCACCCGCAATCAGCCCCAGCATTTT. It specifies CASSLGTTRNQPQHF.

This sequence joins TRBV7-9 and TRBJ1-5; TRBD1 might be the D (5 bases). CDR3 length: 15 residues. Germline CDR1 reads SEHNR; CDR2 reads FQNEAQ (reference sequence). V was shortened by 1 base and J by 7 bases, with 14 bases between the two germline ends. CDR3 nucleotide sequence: TGTGCCAGCAGCTTAGGTGGGGGGAGGGAACAGCCCCAGCATTTT. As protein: CASSLGGGREQPQHF.